This passage covers 16 T cell receptor beta chains from one sample sequenced in a study of shared clonotypes between healthy human individuals. It was CD45RO-negative cells, positively selected for CCR7, that made up naive CD8 cells, with terminally differentiated effector memory CD45RA+ cells excluded. Using immunoSEQ multiplex PCR, the repertoire was profiled, and TCRdb retains in-frame clones only, with some absent. The table has about 800,000 clones, 95% to 97% seen once. Sequencing was done on a sample of naive CD8+ T cells sorted from blood. The source is a man between 25 and 39 years old in good health.

V gene TRBV13 combines with J gene TRBJ2-4; D is possibly TRBD2 (6 bases). CDR1 is PRHDT, CDR2 FYEKMQ, per germline (reference sequence). The CDR3 loop spans 15 amino acids. V lost 5 bases, J lost 7 bases, and 18 bases lay in between. In DNA, the CDR3 is TGTGCCAGCAGCACAAGGAGGGCCGGGCTTAACATTCAGTACTTC. The encoded protein is CASSTRRAGLNIQYF.

This clone has only one observation. V and J are TRBV7-9 and TRBJ2-7; TRBD2 might be the D (5 bases). Germline V gene lookup returns CDR1 SEHNR and CDR2 FQNEAQ (reference sequence). Trimming pared 0 bases from V and 0 bases from J, leaving 6 bases between. This CDR3 contains 14 residues. The CDR3 DNA sequence: TGTGCCAGCAGCTTAGCGGAGGTCTCCTACGAGCAGTACTTC. It translates to CASSLAEVSYEQYF. The variable domain in full, with the rest retrieved from reference TRBV7-9 and TRBJ2-7, is DTGVSQNPRHKITKRGQNVTFRCDPISEHNRLYWYRQTLGQGPEFLTYFQNEAQLEKSRLLSDRFSAERPKGSFSTLEIQRTEQGDSAMYLCASSLAEVSYEQYFGPGTRLTVT.

The chain couples TRBV27 to TRBJ1-5; no reliable D call. Trimming removed 5 bases from V and 3 bases from J, with 5 bases in between. Germline V CDR1 and CDR2: MNHEY, SMNVEV (reference sequence). The CDR3 consists of 12 residues. The CDR3 here is CASSNNNQPQHF. The CDR3 DNA reads TGTGCCAGCAGTAACAACAATCAGCCCCAGCATTTT.

This chain uses TRBV7-9 with TRBJ1-2, with no clear D. CDR3 length: 14 residues. Trimming removed 1 base from V and 2 bases from J, with 8 bases in between. CDR1 SEHNR and CDR2 FQNEAQ come from the germline V gene (reference sequence). CDR3 loop: CASSLGNQNYGYTF. The CDR3, as DNA: TGTGCCAGCAGCTTAGGAAATCAAAACTATGGCTACACCTTC.

The chain uses TRBV6-1 and TRBJ1-2; D is unclear. CDR3 size: 14 residues. Trimming took 2 bases from V and 5 from J, leaving 12 bases between them. CDR1 MNHNS and CDR2 SASEGT come from the germline V gene. This CDR3 is CASSETGKFYGYTF. The CDR3 DNA reads TGTGCCAGCAGTGAAACGGGGAAGTTTTATGGCTACACCTTC.

The chain has TRBV27 and TRBJ2-7; D is unclear. CDR3 length: 13 amino acids. The germline V gene has CDR1 MNHEY and CDR2 SMNVEV (reference sequence). Deletions cut 2 bases from V and 4 bases from J, with 9 bases between. The CDR3 nucleotides read TGTGCCAGCAGTTTAAACGGACCGTACGAGCAGTACTTC. It translates to CASSLNGPYEQYF.

The gene calls are TRBV13 and TRBJ2-7; 10 nucleotides align to TRBD2. The CDR3 covers 15 residues. V lost 2 bases and J lost 5; bases outside the gene matches: 6. Per the germline V gene, CDR1 is PRHDT and CDR2 is FYEKMQ (reference sequence). The CDR3 region is CASSLRGLARNEQYF. Written as DNA, the CDR3 is TGTGCCAGCAGCTTAAGGGGACTAGCGCGGAACGAGCAGTACTTC. Together with reference TRBV13 and TRBJ2-7, the CDR3 gives the full variable domain: AAGVIQSPRHLIKEKRETATLKCYPIPRHDTVYWYQQGPGQDPQFLISFYEKMQSDKGSIPDRFSAQQFSDYHSELNMSSLELGDSALYFCASSLRGLARNEQYFGPGTRLTVT.

In this sample, this clone turned up once. The rearrangement links TRBV4-1 to TRBJ2-1; D is ambiguous. With 0 bases removed from V and 0 bases from J, the gap between germline ends came to 12 bases. This CDR3 has 17 amino acids. The germline V gene has CDR1 MGHRA and CDR2 YSYEKL. The CDR3 nucleotides read TGCGCCAGCAGCCAAGAGCGGTCCGTGGGCTCCTACAATGAGCAGTTCTTC. Its translation is CASSQERSVGSYNEQFF.

The chain carries TRBV6-1 and TRBJ1-2; D uncertain. The CDR3 length is 10 residues. Trimming took 5 bases from V and 3 from J, leaving 1 base between them. Germline V gene data show CDR1 as MNHNS and CDR2 as SASEGT. The chain's CDR3 is CASSYYGYTF. The CDR3 nucleotides read TGTGCCAGCAGTTACTATGGCTACACCTTC.

The rearrangement joins TRBV7-9 to TRBJ2-1; D gene uncertain. V was trimmed by 5 bases and J by 6 bases, leaving 20 bases between them. Germline CDR1 reads SEHNR; CDR2 reads FQNEAQ (reference sequence). This CDR3 spans 16 amino acids. The CDR3 nucleotides read TGTGCCAGCAGCCCGCAGGTGGTGGCCGTGAGCAATGAGCAGTTCTTC. Encoded protein: CASSPQVVAVSNEQFF.

This clone was counted once. This chain joins TRBV7-9 and TRBJ2-7; no reliable D call. CDR1 and CDR2 (germline): SEHNR, FQNEAQ (reference sequence). V lost 4 bases, J lost 3 bases, and 13 bases lay in between. The CDR3 consists of 14 residues. For the CDR3, the DNA is TGTGCCAGCAGCTCCTCACAGAGAAACTACGAGCAGTACTTC. Its translation is CASSSSQRNYEQYF.

This sequence joins TRBV7-6 and TRBJ2-5, with TRBD1 identical over 9 bases. There are 14 residues in the CDR3. V lost 4 bases and J lost 4; bases outside the gene matches: 4. The germline CDR1 and CDR2 sequences are SGHVS and FNYEAQ. CDR3 DNA: TGTGCCAGCAGCTCCGGGACAGGGAGAGAGACCCAGTACTTC. It specifies CASSSGTGRETQYF.

This clone has only one observation. The rearrangement links TRBV5-6 to TRBJ2-1, with 8 bases fitting TRBD1. Per the germline V gene, CDR1 is SGHDT and CDR2 is YYEEEE. CDR3 length equals 15 residues. With 0 bases clipped from V and 8 bases from J, the junction kept 7 bases outside the gene matches. CDR3 residues: CASSLVDRVVYEQFF. DNA for the CDR3: TGTGCCAGCAGCTTGGTGGACAGGGTAGTCTATGAGCAGTTCTTC.

The genes are TRBV4-3 and TRBJ2-3; D possibly uses TRBD1 or TRBD2 (5 bases each). The CDR3 is made up of 14 amino acids. The germline V gene has CDR1 LGHNA and CDR2 YSLEER. V was cut by 4 bases and J by 1 base, with 9 bases left in between. The CDR3 loop reads CASSPRGGTDTQYF. The DNA of the CDR3 is TGCGCCAGCAGCCCGCGAGGGGGCACAGATACGCAGTATTTT.

This chain links TRBV7-9 with TRBJ2-2, with D possibly TRBD1 on 5 matching bases. V was shortened by 1 base and J by 0 bases, with 6 bases between the two germline ends. Germline V CDR1 and CDR2: SEHNR, FQNEAQ (reference sequence). This CDR3 region has 15 residues. CDR3 nucleotide sequence: TGTGCCAGCAGCTTAGGGGGCGCGAACACCGGGGAGCTGTTTTTT. It is translated as CASSLGGANTGELFF.

The chain couples TRBV28 to TRBJ2-7; 7 bases align to TRBD2. The germline gives CDR1 MDHEN, CDR2 SYDVKM. Trimming took 6 bases from V and 3 from J; bases not matched to a gene: 11. This CDR3 contains 15 residues. CDR3: CASSQRLATDYEQYF. The DNA of the CDR3 is TGTGCCAGCAGCCAGAGACTAGCCACAGACTACGAGCAGTACTTC.